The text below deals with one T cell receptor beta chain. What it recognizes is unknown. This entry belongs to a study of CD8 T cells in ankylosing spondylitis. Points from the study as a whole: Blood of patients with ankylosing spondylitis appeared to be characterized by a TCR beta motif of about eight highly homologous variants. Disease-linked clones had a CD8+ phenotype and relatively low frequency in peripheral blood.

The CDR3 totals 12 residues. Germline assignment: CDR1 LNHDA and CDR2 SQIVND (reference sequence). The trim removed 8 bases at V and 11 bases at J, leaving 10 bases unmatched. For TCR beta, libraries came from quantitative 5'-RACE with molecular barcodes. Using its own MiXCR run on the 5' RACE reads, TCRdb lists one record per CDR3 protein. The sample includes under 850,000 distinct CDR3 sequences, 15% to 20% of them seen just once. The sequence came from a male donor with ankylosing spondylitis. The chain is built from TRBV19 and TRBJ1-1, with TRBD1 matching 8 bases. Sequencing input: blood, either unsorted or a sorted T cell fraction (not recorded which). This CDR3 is CASCGQGPRAFF. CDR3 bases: TGTGCCAGTTGTGGACAGGGCCCAAGGGCTTTCTTT.